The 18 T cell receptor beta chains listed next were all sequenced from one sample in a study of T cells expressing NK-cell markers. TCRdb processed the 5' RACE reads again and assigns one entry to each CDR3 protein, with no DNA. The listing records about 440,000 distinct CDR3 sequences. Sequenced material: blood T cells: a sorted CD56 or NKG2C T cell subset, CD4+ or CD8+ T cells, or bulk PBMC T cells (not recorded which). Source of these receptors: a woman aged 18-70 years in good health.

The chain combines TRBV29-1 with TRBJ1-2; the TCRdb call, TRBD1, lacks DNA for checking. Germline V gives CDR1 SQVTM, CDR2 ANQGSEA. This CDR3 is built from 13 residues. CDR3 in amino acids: CSGRTGTLYGYTF.

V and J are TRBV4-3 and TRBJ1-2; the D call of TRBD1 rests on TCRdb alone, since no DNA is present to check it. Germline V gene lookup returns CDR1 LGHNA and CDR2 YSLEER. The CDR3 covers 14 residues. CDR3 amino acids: CASSQGYGGYGYTF.

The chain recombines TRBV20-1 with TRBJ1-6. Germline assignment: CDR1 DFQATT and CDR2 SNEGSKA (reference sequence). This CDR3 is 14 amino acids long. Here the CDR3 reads CSAKRGVYNSPLHF.

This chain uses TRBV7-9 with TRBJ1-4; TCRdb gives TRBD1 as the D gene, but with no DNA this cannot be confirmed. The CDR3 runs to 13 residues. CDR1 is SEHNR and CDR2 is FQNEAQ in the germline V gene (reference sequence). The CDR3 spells CASSRDKAEKLFF.

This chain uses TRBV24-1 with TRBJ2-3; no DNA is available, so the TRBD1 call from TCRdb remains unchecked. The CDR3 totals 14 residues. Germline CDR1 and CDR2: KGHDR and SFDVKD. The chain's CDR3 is CATSVSQGSSTQYF.

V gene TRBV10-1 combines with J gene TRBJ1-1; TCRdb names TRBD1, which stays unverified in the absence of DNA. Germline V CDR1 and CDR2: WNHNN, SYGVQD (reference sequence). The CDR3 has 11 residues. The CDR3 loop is CASKGDTEAFF.

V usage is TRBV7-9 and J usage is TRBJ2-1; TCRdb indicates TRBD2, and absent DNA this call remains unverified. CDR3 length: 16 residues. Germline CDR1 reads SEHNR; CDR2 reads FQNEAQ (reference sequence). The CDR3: CASSATGTSGYEEQFF.

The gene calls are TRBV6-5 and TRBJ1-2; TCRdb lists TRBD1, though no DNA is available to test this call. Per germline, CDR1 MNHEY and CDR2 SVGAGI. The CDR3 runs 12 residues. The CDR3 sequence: CASSRDNYGYTF.

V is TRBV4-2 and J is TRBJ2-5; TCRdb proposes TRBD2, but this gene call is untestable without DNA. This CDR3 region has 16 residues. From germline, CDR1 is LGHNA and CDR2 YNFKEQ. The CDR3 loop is CASSPGGGSGQETQYF.

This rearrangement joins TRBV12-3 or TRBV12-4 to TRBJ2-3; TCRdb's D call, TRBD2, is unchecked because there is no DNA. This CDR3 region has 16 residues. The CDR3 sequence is CASSPPLSGGGDTQYF.

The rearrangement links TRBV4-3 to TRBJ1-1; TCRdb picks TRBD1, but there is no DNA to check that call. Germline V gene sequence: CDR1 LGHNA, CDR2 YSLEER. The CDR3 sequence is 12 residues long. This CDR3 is CASRGRNAEAFF.

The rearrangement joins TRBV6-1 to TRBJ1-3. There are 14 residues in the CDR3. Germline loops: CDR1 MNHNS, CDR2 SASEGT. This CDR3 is CASIAGLTGNTIYF.

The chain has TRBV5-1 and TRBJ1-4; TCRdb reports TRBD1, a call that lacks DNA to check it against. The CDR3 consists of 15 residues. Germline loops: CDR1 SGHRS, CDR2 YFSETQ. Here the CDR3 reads CASSPGRGGGEKLFF. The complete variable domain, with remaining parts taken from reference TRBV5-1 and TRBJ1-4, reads KAGVTQTPRYLIKTRGQQVTLSCSPISGHRSVSWYQQTPGQGLQFLFEYFSETQRNKGNFPGRFSGRQFSNSRSEMNVSTLELGDSALYLCASSPGRGGGEKLFFGSGTQLSVL.

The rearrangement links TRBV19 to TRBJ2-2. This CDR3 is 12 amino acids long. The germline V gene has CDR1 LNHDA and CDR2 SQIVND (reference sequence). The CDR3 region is CASEGTTGELFF.

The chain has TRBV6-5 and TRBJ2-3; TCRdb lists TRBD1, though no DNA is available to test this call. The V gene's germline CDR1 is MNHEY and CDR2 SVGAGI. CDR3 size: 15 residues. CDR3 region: CASSYLGAGTDTQYF.

The chain's CDR3 is CSVAYNYGYTF. V usage is TRBV29-1 and J usage is TRBJ1-2. This CDR3 is 11 amino acids long. Germline CDR1 reads SQVTM; CDR2 reads ANQGSEA.

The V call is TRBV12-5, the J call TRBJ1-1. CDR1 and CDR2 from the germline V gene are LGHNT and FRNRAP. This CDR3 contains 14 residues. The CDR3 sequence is CASGLVQAVAEAFF.

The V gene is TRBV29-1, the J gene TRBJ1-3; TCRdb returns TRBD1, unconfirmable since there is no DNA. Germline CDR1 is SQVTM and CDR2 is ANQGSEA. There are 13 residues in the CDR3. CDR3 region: CSVTQTAGNTIYF.